A single sample is the source of the 9 T cell receptor beta chains below, sequenced in a study of shared clonotypes between healthy human individuals. Produced via immunoSEQ multiplex PCR; TCRdb's table is partial and in-frame only. The sample carries roughly 2 million clones, under 97% recorded once. The sequenced sample was naive CD4+ T cells sorted from blood. The sample's subset: CD45RA+ positively selected. These receptors all stem from a man aged 18 to 30 in good health.

The V and J genes are TRBV7-2 and TRBJ1-5; D uncertain. Germline loops: CDR1 SGHTA, CDR2 FQGNSA. Trimming removed 1 base at V and 6 bases at J, with 7 bases between. CDR3 length: 13 amino acids. DNA for the CDR3: TGTGCCAGCAGCTTAGTAAGCCCTCAGCCCCAGCATTTT. Translating gives CASSLVSPQPQHF.

The chain employs TRBV5-1 and TRBJ1-4, with 8 bases aligning to TRBD1. Germline-derived CDR1 and CDR2 are SGHRS and YFSETQ. Trimming took 0 bases from V and 5 from J; bases not matched to a gene: 6. The CDR3 is 16 residues long. This CDR3 is CASSLVLQGVNEKLFF. The CDR3 DNA follows: TGCGCCAGCAGCTTGGTATTACAGGGGGTAAATGAAAAACTGTTTTTT.

The CDR3 DNA sequence: TGTGCCAGCAGCGTAATAGCGCTCCCCACAGATACGCAGTATTTT. This codes for CASSVIALPTDTQYF. This rearrangement joins TRBV9 to TRBJ2-3; D possibly corresponds to TRBD2 (5 bases). Between the trimmed V and J ends, which lost 1 base and 2 bases, there was a span of 11 bases. This CDR3 is 15 amino acids long. The germline gives CDR1 SGDLS, CDR2 YYNGEE.

The gene calls are TRBV2 and TRBJ2-5; 14 bases align to TRBD2. Trimming cost V 10 bases and J 4 bases; bases outside gene matches: 5. Germline assignment: CDR1 SNHLY and CDR2 FYNNEI. The CDR3 spans 14 residues. This CDR3 is CATTSGGAAETQYF. As DNA, the CDR3 is TGTGCCACGACTAGCGGGGGGGCCGCAGAGACCCAGTACTTC.

The chain carries TRBV19 and TRBJ1-5, with a possible D match to TRBD1 (6 bases). The CDR3 has 15 amino acids. Germline V lookup: CDR1 LNHDA, CDR2 SQIVND (reference sequence). Trimming removed 0 bases at V and 7 bases at J, with 13 bases between. The CDR3 DNA sequence: TGTGCCAGTAGTATAGATGAGGGAGGGGGGCAGCCCCAGCATTTT. This sequence encodes CASSIDEGGGQPQHF.

This clone was detected once. The rearrangement joins TRBV6-1 to TRBJ1-2; no clear D gene. V lost 4 bases to trimming and J lost 8 bases, with 23 bases between them. The CDR3 contains 16 residues. CDR1 MNHNS and CDR2 SASEGT come from the germline V gene. CDR3 in DNA: TGTGCCAGCAGTGCTAGCCTGGGAGGCCGTGAAGGGGGCTACACCTTC. Residues: CASSASLGGREGGYTF.

In the case of this clone: Within the sample, other DNA sequences also encode this same CDR3. V is TRBV5-1 and J is TRBJ1-6; D uncertain. Germline-derived CDR1 and CDR2 are SGHRS and YFSETQ. With 0 bases removed from V and 6 bases from J, the gap between germline ends came to 1 base. CDR3 length: 12 amino acids. CDR3 loop: CASSLGNSPLHF. CDR3 DNA sequence: TGCGCCAGCAGCTTGGGTAATTCACCCCTCCACTTT.

The V call is TRBV5-6, the J call TRBJ2-2, with D tentatively TRBD2 (5 bases). The germline V gene encodes CDR1 SGHDT and CDR2 YYEEEE. CDR3 size: 13 residues. V lost 4 bases, J lost 5 bases, and 9 bases lay in between. This CDR3 is CASSREGTGELFF. CDR3 coding DNA: TGTGCCAGCAGCCGAGAGGGTACCGGGGAGCTGTTTTTT.

As to this clone: Distinct nucleotide sequences in the sample also encode this CDR3. The gene calls are TRBV5-1 and TRBJ2-7, with D tentatively TRBD1 or TRBD2 (6 bases each). Between the trimmed V and J ends, which lost 3 bases and 0 bases, there was a span of 10 bases. This CDR3 region has 14 residues. CDR1 SGHRS and CDR2 YFSETQ come from the germline V gene. The CDR3 bases are TGCGCCAGCAGCTCCGAGGGGGGCTCCTACGAGCAGTACTTC. Protein sequence: CASSSEGGSYEQYF.